This T cell receptor (beta chain) was observed in a study of shared clonotypes between healthy human individuals. At the level of the study: Researchers assigned three CD4 naive, three CD4 memory, two CD8 naive and one CD8 memory plate to each donor. Study-wide points: A generally larger estimated richness was seen in naive subsets than in memory subsets. Sequencing depth was expected to influence donor clonotype sharing.

Some clones are missing from TCRdb's copy, which holds only in-frame ones; the method was immunoSEQ multiplex PCR. The table includes about 2.1 million clones, 93% detected once. Comment on this clone: Its antigen is unidentified.

This CDR3 comprises 15 residues. V lost 4 bases to trimming and J lost 9 bases, with 23 bases between them. Germline assignment: CDR1 SGHRS and CDR2 YFSETQ. Terminally differentiated effector memory CD45RA+ cells were excluded by CCR7 positive selection of CD45RO-negative cells. Study donors comprised healthy, HIV-negative adults devoid of recent acute infection or vaccination. The specimen sequenced was naive CD8+ T cells from PBMCs. The sequence came from a man aged 18 to 30 in good health. Some clones in this sample may be carry-over from other donors' samples. V gene TRBV5-1 combines with J gene TRBJ2-7; D possibly corresponds to TRBD1 (8 bases). CDR3 nucleotides: TGCGCCAGCAGCCATGATGACAGGGGAGGGATAGGGCAGTACTTC. Translating it yields CASSHDDRGGIGQYF. The whole variable domain, filled in from reference TRBV5-1 and TRBJ2-7, reads KAGVTQTPRYLIKTRGQQVTLSCSPISGHRSVSWYQQTPGQGLQFLFEYFSETQRNKGNFPGRFSGRQFSNSRSEMNVSTLELGDSALYLCASSHDDRGGIGQYFGPGTRLTVT.